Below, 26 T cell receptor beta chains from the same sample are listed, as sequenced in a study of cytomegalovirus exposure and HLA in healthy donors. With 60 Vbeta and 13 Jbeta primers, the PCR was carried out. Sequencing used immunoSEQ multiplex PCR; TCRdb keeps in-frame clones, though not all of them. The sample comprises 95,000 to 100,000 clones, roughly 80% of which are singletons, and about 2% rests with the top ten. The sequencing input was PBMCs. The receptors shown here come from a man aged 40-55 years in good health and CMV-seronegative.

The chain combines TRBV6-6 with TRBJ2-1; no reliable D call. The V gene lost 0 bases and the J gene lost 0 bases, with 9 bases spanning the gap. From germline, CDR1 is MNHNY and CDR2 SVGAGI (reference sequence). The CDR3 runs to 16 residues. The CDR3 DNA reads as TGTGCCAGCAGTTACTCCGAGGCCAGCTCCTACAATGAGCAGTTCTTC. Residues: CASSYSEASSYNEQFF.

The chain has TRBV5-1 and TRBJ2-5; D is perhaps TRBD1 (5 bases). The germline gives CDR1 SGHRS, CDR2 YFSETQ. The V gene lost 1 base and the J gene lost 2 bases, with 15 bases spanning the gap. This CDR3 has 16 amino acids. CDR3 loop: CASSLLGVRVQETQYF. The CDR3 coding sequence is TGCGCCAGCAGCTTGTTAGGGGTCCGGGTGCAAGAGACCCAGTACTTC.

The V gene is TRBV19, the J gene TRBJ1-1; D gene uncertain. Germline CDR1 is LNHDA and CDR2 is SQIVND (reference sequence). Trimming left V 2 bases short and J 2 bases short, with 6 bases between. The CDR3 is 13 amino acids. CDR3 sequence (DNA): TGTGCCAGTAGTATACTTACAAACACTGAAGCTTTCTTT. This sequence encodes CASSILTNTEAFF. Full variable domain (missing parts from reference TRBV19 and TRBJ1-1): DGGITQSPKYLFRKEGQNVTLSCEQNLNHDAMYWYRQDPGQGLRLIYYSQIVNDFQKGDIAEGYSVSREKKESFPLTVTSAQKNPTAFYLCASSILTNTEAFFGQGTRLTVV.

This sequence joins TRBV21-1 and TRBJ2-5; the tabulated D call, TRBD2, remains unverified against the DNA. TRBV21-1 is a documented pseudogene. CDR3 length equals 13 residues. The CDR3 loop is CASSKARAPVKYF. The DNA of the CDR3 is TGTGCCAGCAGCAAGGCGCGGGCCCCTGTAAAGTACTTC.

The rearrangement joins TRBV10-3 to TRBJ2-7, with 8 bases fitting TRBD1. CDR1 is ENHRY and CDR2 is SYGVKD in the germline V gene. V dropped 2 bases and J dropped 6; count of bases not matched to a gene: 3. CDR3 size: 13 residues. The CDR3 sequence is CAISEDRGPEQYF. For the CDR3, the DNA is TGTGCCATCAGTGAGGACAGGGGACCCGAGCAGTACTTC.

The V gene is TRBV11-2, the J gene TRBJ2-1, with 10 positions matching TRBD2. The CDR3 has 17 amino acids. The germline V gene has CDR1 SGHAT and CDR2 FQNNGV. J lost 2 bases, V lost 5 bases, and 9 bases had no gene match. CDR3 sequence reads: CASSPTHSGRAYNEQFF. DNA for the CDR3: TGTGCCAGCAGCCCAACCCACAGCGGGAGGGCCTACAATGAGCAGTTCTTC.

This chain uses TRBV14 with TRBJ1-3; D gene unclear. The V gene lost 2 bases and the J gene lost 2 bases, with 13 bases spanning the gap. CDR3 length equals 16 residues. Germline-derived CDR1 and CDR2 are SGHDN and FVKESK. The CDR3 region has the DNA TGTGCCAGCAGCCAAAGGTATCGGGGAACTGGAAACACCATATATTTT. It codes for CASSQRYRGTGNTIYF.

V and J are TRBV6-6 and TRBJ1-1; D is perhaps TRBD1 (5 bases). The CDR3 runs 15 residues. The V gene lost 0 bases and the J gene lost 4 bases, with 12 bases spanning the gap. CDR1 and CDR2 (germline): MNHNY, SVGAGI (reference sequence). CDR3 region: CASSYSLGGSTEAFF. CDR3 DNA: TGTGCCAGCAGTTACTCCTTGGGGGGTTCCACTGAAGCTTTCTTT.

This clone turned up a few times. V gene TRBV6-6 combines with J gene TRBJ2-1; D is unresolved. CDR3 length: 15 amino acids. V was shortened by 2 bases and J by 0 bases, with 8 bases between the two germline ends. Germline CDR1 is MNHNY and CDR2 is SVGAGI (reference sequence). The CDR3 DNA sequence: TGTGCCAGCAGTTACGGTTCGAGCTCCTACAATGAGCAGTTCTTC. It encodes CASSYGSSSYNEQFF.

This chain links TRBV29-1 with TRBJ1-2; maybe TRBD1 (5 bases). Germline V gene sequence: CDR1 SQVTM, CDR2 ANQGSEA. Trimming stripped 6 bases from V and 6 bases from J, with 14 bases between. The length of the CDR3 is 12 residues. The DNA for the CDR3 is TGCAGCGTGTCCGGAGGGGACCATGGCTACACCTTC. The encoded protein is CSVSGGDHGYTF.

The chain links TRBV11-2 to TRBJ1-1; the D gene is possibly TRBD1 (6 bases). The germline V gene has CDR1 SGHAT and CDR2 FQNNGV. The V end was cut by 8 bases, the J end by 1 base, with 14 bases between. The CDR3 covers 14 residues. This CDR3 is CASAKDRQNTEAFF. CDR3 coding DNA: TGTGCCAGCGCCAAAGACAGGCAGAACACTGAAGCTTTCTTT.

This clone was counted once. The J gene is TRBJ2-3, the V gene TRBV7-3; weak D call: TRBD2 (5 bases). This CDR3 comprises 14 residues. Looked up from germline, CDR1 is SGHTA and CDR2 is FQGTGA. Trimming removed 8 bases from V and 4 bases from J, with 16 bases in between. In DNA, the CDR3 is TGTGCCAGCGGGAGTGGTAGTAGTCCAGATACGCAGTATTTT. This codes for CASGSGSSPDTQYF.

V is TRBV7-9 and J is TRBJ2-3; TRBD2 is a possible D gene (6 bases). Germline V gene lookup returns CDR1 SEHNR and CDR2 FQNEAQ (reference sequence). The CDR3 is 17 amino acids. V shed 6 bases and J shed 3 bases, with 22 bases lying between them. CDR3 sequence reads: CASSLRRGEDLTDTQYF. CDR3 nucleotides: TGTGCCAGCAGTCTCAGGAGGGGAGAAGATCTAACAGATACGCAGTATTTT.

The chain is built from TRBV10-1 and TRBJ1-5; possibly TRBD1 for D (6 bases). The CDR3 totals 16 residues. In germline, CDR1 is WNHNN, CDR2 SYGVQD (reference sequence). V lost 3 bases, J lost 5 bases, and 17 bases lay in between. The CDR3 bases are TGCGCCAGCAGTGAAGACAGGCACTTACCTTATCAGCCCCAGCATTTT. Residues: CASSEDRHLPYQPQHF.

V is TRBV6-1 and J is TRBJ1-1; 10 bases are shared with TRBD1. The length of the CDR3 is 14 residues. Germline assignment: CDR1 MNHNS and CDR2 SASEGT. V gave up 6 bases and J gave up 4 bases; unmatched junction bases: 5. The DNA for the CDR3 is TGTGCCAGCAGGAAGACAGGGGGCGGCACTGAAGCTTTCTTT. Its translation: CASRKTGGGTEAFF.

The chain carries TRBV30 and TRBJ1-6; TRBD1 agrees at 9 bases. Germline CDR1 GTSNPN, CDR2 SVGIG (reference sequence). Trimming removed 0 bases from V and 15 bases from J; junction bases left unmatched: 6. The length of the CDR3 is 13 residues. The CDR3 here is CAWSVQGASILHF. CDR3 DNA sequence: TGTGCCTGGAGTGTACAGGGGGCCTCTATCCTCCACTTT.

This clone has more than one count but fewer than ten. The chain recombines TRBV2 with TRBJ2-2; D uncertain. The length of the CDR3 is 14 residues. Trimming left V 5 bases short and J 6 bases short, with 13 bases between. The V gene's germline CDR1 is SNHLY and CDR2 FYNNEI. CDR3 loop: CASSYRVPPGELFF. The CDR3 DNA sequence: TGTGCCAGCAGTTACCGGGTTCCTCCCGGGGAGCTGTTTTTT.

CDR3 loop: CASSLVTANSPLHF. In DNA form, the CDR3 reads TGTGCCAGCAGCTTAGTGACAGCCAATTCACCCCTCCACTTT. J is TRBJ1-6 and V is TRBV7-2, with D possibly being TRBD1 (5 bases). Germline CDR1 SGHTA, CDR2 FQGNSA. This CDR3 comprises 14 residues. V lost 1 base to trimming and J lost 7 bases, with 8 bases between them.

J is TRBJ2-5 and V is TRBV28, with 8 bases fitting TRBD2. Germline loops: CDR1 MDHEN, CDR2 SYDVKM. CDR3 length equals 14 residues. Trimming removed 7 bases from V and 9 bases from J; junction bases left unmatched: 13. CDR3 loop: CASTTGGGLLAQYF. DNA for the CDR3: TGTGCCAGCACGACGGGAGGGGGGTTATTGGCCCAGTACTTC.

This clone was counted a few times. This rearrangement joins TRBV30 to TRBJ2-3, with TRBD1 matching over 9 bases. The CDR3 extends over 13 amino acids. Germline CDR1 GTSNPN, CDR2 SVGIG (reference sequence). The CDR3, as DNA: TGTGCTTCCCGGGACAGGGTCACAGATACGCAGTATTTT. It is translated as CASRDRVTDTQYF.

The DNA for the CDR3 is TGTGCCACCAGCAGAGATCTGGAGTCGAGTGAGCAGTTCTTC. Residues: CATSRDLESSEQFF. The rearrangement uses TRBV15 and TRBJ2-1; D remains unclear. The V end was cut by 0 bases, the J end by 9 bases, with 12 bases between. This CDR3 is built from 14 residues. Germline V CDR1 and CDR2: LNHNV, YYDKDF (reference sequence).

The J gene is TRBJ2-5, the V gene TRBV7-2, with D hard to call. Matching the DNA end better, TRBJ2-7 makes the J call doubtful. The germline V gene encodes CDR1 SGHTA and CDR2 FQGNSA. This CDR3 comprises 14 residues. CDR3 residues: CASSQTPKYYEQYF. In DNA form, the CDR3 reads TGTGCCAGCAGCCAGACCCCCAAATACTACGAGCAGTACTTC.

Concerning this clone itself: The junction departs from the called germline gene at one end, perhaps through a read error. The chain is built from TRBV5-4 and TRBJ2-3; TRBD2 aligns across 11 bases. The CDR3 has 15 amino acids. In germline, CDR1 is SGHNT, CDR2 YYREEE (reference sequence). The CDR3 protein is CAGSRTSGSTDTQYF. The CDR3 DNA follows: TGTGCCGGCAGCCGGACTAGCGGGAGCACAGATACGCAGTATTTT.

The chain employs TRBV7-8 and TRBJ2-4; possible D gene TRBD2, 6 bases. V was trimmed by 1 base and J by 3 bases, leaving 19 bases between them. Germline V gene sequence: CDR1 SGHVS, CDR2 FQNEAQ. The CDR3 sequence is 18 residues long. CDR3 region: CASSLVELAVLGKNIQYF. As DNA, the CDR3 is TGTGCCAGCAGCTTAGTAGAGTTAGCGGTACTAGGCAAAAACATTCAGTACTTC.

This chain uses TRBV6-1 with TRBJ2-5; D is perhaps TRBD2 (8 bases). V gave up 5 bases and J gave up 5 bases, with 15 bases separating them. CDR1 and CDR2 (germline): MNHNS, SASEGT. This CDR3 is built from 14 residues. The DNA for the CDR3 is TGTGCCAGCAGTTGGACGGGAGGGGGCGAGACCCAGTACTTC. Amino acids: CASSWTGGGETQYF.

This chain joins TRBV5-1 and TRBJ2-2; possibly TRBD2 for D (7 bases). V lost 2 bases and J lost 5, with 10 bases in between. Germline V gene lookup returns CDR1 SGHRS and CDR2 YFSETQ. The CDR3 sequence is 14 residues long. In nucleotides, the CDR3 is TGCGCCAGCAGCTTCGGGGGGCTAACCGGGGAGCTGTTTTTT. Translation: CASSFGGLTGELFF.